Reported below is one T cell receptor beta chain. With V trimmed by 4 bases and J by 4 bases, 20 bases remained unmatched. Germline V gene lookup returns CDR1 MGHRA and CDR2 YSYEKL. CDR3 size: 20 residues. Measured with immunoSEQ multiplex PCR; TCRdb has only the in-frame clones, and not every one. This table holds around 240,000 clones, roughly 79% found once. The sample is drawn from a study of blood T cell repertoires in COVID-19. The sample was peripheral blood. This TCR was recovered from a woman at least 80 years old with acute or convalescent COVID-19. The genes are TRBV4-1 and TRBJ2-7; 12 nucleotides match TRBD1. The CDR3 reads CASSPLGDRGPRDPIYEQYF. CDR3 nucleotides: TGCGCCAGCAGCCCGTTAGGGGACAGGGGGCCGCGGGATCCGATTTACGAGCAGTACTTC.